A selection of T cell receptor beta chains follows, all from one sample in a study of T cells after yellow fever vaccination. From the 5' RACE reads, TCRdb called clonotypes with MiXCR, one entry per CDR3 protein. The sample has about 400,000 distinct CDR3 sequences, around 6.4% seen once. The starting material was PBMCs, obtained 5 days after the yellow fever booster vaccination. The receptors originated from a man between 25 and 39 years old who received the YFV17D yellow fever vaccine. The CDR3 runs from the conserved cysteine through the conserved F or W. A D gene is named only where the DNA matches it firmly. Expanded clones are given a class, and other clones once, few, many or no size at all.

>-|12|TRBJ2-2|few|TRBV30
CAWRGGPGELFF
TGTGCCTGGAGGGGGGGGCCCGGGGAGCTGTTTTTT
>-|12|TRBJ2-4|-|TRBV18
CASSPSQNIQYF
TGTGCCAGCTCACCATCCCAGAACATTCAGTACTTC
>-|14|TRBJ2-3|many|TRBV5-1
CASSFNRDIDTQYF
TGCGCCAGCAGCTTCAACAGGGACATAGATACGCAGTATTTT
>-|14|TRBJ2-1|many|TRBV6-2/TRBV6-3
CASSPDATYNEQFF
TGTGCCAGTTCCCCGGACGCCACCTACAATGAGCAGTTCTTC
>-|13|TRBJ1-4|-|TRBV7-9
CASSRGSNEKLFF
TGTGCCAGCAGTCGGGGGAGTAATGAAAAACTGTTTTTT
>-|14|TRBJ2-7|-|TRBV5-1
CASSLAAAAYEQYF
TGCGCCAGCAGCTTGGCCGCGGCGGCCTACGAGCAGTACTTC
>TRBD2|16|TRBJ2-2|-|TRBV7-2
CASSYGPAGYTGELFF
TGTGCCAGCAGCTATGGGCCAGCGGGATATACCGGGGAGCTGTTTTTT
>-|13|TRBJ2-5|once|TRBV5-5
CAMSPGLSETQYF
TGTGCCATGAGCCCCGGGCTATCGGAGACCCAGTACTTC
>-|11|TRBJ2-1|-|TRBV12-3/TRBV12-4
CASGPGTEQFF
TGTGCCAGCGGACCCGGGACTGAGCAGTTCTTC
>TRBD2|14|TRBJ2-5|few|TRBV10-2
CASSWTSEKETQYF
TGCGCCAGCAGTTGGACTAGCGAAAAAGAGACCCAGTACTTC
>-|16|TRBJ1-1|few|TRBV5-1
CASSPVARTMNTEAFF
TGCGCCAGCAGCCCCGTGGCCCGAACGATGAACACTGAAGCTTTCTTT
>-|14|TRBJ1-1|-|TRBV20-1
CSARPLDRNTEAFF
TGCAGTGCTAGACCCCTGGACAGGAACACTGAAGCTTTCTTT
>-|15|TRBJ2-4|many|TRBV7-9
CASSLGEKAKNIQYF
TGTGCCAGCAGCTTAGGAGAAAAAGCCAAAAACATTCAGTACTTC
>-|14|TRBJ2-1|many|TRBV7-2
CASSSGPGYNEQFF
TGTGCCAGCAGCTCGGGACCTGGCTACAATGAGCAGTTCTTC
>TRBD2|16|TRBJ2-1|few|TRBV14
CASSQDGGRAINEQFF
TGTGCCAGCAGCCAAGATGGCGGGAGGGCCATAAATGAGCAGTTCTTC
>TRBD2|16|TRBJ2-1|many|TRBV7-2
CASSLGGLASYNEQFF
TGTGCCAGCAGCTTAGGTGGACTAGCCTCCTACAATGAGCAGTTCTTC
>-|13|TRBJ2-1|-|TRBV5-1
CASRVGGYNEQFF
TGCGCCAGCAGGGTTGGGGGGTACAATGAGCAGTTCTTC
>-|14|TRBJ2-7|many|TRBV5-1
CASSLGGGTYEQYF
TGCGCCAGCAGCTTGGGAGGGGGAACCTACGAGCAGTACTTC
>TRBD2|16|TRBJ2-2|few|TRBV6-1
CASSTQGAGGSGELFF
TGTGCCAGCAGTACCCAGGGAGCGGGGGGGTCCGGGGAGCTGTTTTTT
>TRBD1|12|TRBJ1-1|few|TRBV20-1
CSGQGMNTEAFF
TGCAGCGGACAGGGAATGAACACTGAAGCTTTCTTT
>-|14|TRBJ2-3|many|TRBV12-3/TRBV12-4
CASSFGASTDTQYF
TGTGCCAGCAGTTTCGGGGCTAGCACAGATACGCAGTATTTT
>-|15|TRBJ2-2|few|TRBV5-1
CASSFRPQGTGELFF
TGCGCCAGCAGCTTCAGGCCCCAGGGCACCGGGGAGCTGTTTTTT
>-|15|TRBJ2-7|-|TRBV4-3
CTSSQDGDGDYEQYF
TGCACCAGCAGCCAAGATGGGGACGGCGACTACGAGCAGTACTTC
>TRBD1|14|TRBJ2-3|-|TRBV20-1
CSAFRDRVADTQYF
TGCAGTGCTTTCCGGGACAGGGTGGCAGATACGCAGTATTTT
>-|16|TRBJ1-2|many|TRBV7-9
CASSSIEPKGVYGYTF
TGTGCCAGCAGCTCGATAGAACCTAAGGGGGTCTATGGCTACACCTTC
>-|16|TRBJ2-1|many|TRBV19
CASSIGFKRIPNEQFF
TGTGCCAGTAGTATAGGGTTTAAGCGAATTCCCAATGAGCAGTTCTTC
>-|11|TRBJ2-1|-|TRBV5-5
CASSLGQNPFF
TGTGCCAGCAGCTTGGGACAGAACCCGTTCTTC
>TRBD1|15|TRBJ2-7|-|TRBV6-2/TRBV6-3
CASTMGLDRVYEQYF
TGTGCCAGCACCATGGGGCTGGACAGGGTCTACGAGCAGTACTTC
>-|16|TRBJ2-5|many|TRBV27
CASSLSIDSRQETQYF
TGTGCCAGCAGTTTATCGATAGACAGCCGCCAAGAGACCCAGTACTTC
>TRBD2|18|TRBJ2-4|few|TRBV5-4
CASSFGTSGSGAKNIQYF
TGTGCCAGCAGCTTCGGGACTAGCGGGAGTGGGGCCAAAAACATTCAGTACTTC
>-|11|TRBJ2-3|few|TRBV20-1
CSEGTADTQYF
TGCAGTGAAGGAACGGCAGATACGCAGTATTTT
>-|16|TRBJ2-1|many|TRBV5-4
CASSLARASSYNEQFF
TGTGCCAGCAGCTTGGCGCGGGCTAGCTCCTACAATGAGCAGTTCTTC
>-|14|TRBJ2-6|-|TRBV28
CASDLGSGANVLTF
TGTGCCAGCGATCTAGGGTCTGGGGCCAACGTCCTGACTTTC
>-|15|TRBJ2-1|many|TRBV7-2
CASSLAGSAYNEQFF
TGTGCCAGCAGCTTAGCGGGGAGTGCTTACAATGAGCAGTTCTTC
>-|13|TRBJ2-1|few|TRBV19
CASGVPPEHEQFF
TGTGCCAGTGGAGTCCCCCCGGAGCATGAGCAGTTCTTC
>-|17|TRBJ2-1|-|TRBV6-5
CASSLIQGRVRNNEQFF
TGTGCCAGCAGTTTAATACAGGGGAGGGTCCGGAACAATGAGCAGTTCTTC
>-|13|TRBJ1-5|-|TRBV30
CAWSTGSNQPQHF
TGTGCCTGGAGTACGGGTAGTAATCAGCCCCAGCATTTT
>TRBD2|15|TRBJ2-7|many|TRBV9
CASSVSAGAPYEQYF
TGTGCCAGCAGCGTATCAGCGGGAGCCCCCTACGAGCAGTACTTC
>-|14|TRBJ2-3|-|TRBV5-1
CASSLGDGADTQYF
TGCGCCAGCAGCTTGGGGGACGGCGCAGATACGCAGTATTTT
>TRBD2|15|TRBJ2-7|many|TRBV5-1
CASSRLAGEPYEQYF
TGCGCCAGCAGCCGCCTAGCGGGTGAACCCTACGAGCAGTACTTC
>TRBD2|15|TRBJ2-1|many|TRBV12-3/TRBV12-4
CASSLIAGNGNEQFF
TGTGCCAGCAGTTTAATAGCGGGTAATGGCAATGAGCAGTTCTTC
>TRBD2|16|TRBJ2-7|few|TRBV6-1
CASSETGLAGSYEQYF
TGTGCCAGCAGTGAGACCGGACTAGCGGGATCCTACGAGCAGTACTTC
>-|15|TRBJ2-1|few|TRBV9
CASSVRDGESYEQFF
TGTGCCAGCAGCGTCCGGGACGGCGAGTCCTATGAGCAGTTCTTC